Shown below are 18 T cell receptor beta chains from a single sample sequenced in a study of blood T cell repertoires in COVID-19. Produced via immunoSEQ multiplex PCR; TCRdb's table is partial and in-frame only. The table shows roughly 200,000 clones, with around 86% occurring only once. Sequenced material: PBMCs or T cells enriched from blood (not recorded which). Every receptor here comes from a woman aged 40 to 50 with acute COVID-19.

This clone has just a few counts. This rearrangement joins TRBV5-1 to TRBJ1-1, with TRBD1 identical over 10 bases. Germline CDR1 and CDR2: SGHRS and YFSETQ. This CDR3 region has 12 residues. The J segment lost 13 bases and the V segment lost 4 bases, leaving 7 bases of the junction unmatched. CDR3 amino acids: CASSAGQGNGFF. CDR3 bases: TGCGCCAGCAGCGCGGGACAGGGGAATGGTTTCTTT.

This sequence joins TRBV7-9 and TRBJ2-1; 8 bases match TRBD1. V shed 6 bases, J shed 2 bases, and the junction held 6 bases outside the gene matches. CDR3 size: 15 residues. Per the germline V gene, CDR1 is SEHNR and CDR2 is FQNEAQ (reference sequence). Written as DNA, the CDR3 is TGTGCCAGCAGTCCCCAGGGGGCGGCCTACAATGAGCAGTTCTTC. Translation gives CASSPQGAAYNEQFF.

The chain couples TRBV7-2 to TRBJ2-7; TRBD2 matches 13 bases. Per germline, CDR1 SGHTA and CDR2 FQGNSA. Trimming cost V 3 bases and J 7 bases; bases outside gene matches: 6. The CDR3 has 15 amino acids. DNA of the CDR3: TGTGCCAGCAGCTTTGGGACTAGCGGGGCAGGGGAGCAGTACTTC. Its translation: CASSFGTSGAGEQYF.

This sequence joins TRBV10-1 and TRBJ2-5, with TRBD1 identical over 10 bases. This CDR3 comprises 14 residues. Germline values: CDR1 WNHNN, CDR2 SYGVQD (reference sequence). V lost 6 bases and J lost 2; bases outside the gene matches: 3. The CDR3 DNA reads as TGCGCCAGCAGACAGGACAGGGGGCAAGAGACCCAGTACTTC. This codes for CASRQDRGQETQYF.

This CDR3 is CASSSNGQVLDNEQFF. In DNA, the CDR3 is TGTGCCAGCAGCTCGAATGGACAGGTTCTAGACAATGAGCAGTTCTTC. The V call is TRBV13, the J call TRBJ2-1; TRBD1 matches at 7 bases. Looked up from germline, CDR1 is PRHDT and CDR2 is FYEKMQ (reference sequence). V shed 4 bases and J 5 bases; nucleotides not matched to a gene: 11. The CDR3 is made up of 16 amino acids.

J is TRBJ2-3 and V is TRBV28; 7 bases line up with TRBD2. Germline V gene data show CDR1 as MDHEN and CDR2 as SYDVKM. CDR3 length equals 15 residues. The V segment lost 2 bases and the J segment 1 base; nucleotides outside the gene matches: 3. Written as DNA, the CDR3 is TGTGCCAGCAGTTTAGCTAGCGGAGGCACAGATACGCAGTATTTT. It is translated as CASSLASGGTDTQYF.

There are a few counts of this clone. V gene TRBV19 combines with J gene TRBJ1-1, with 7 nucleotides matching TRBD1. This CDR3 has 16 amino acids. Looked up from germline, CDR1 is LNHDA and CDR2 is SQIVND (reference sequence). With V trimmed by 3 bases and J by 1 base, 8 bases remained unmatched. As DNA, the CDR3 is TGTGCCAGTAGTATTCCCTATCGACAGGGGAACACTGAAGCTTTCTTT. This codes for CASSIPYRQGNTEAFF.

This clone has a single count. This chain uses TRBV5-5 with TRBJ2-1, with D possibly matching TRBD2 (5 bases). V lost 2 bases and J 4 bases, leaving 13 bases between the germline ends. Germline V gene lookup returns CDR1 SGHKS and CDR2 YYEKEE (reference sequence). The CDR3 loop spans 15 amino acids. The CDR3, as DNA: TGTGCCAGCAGCTTTCTGGACTCGCCGTACAATGAGCAGTTCTTC. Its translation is CASSFLDSPYNEQFF.

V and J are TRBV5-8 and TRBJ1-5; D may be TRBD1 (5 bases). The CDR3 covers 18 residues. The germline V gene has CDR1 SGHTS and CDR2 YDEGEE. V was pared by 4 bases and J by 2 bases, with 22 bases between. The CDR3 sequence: CASSVVGQQQRGNQPQHF. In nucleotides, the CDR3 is TGTGCCAGCAGCGTGGTGGGGCAGCAACAACGAGGCAATCAGCCCCAGCATTTT. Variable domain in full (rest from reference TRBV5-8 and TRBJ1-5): EAGVTQSPTHLIKTRGQQATLRCSPISGHTSVYWYQQALGLGLQFLLWYDEGEERNRGNFPPRFSGRQFPNYSSELNVNALELEDSALYLCASSVVGQQQRGNQPQHFGDGTRLSIL.

CDR3 protein: CASSQEVNRAGGGYTF. The CDR3 nucleotides are TGCGCCAGCAGCCAAGAAGTCAACAGGGCAGGTGGAGGCTACACCTTC. The chain joins TRBV4-1 to TRBJ1-2, with a weak D call TRBD1 (6 bases). The CDR3 loop spans 16 amino acids. Germline V gene sequence: CDR1 MGHRA, CDR2 YSYEKL. With 0 bases removed from V and 8 bases from J, the gap between germline ends came to 19 bases.

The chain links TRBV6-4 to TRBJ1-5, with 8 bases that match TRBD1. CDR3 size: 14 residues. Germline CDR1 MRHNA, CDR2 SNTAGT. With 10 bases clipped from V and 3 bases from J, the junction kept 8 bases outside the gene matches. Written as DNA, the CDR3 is TGTGCCAACAACCGGGACAGGCTCAATCAGCCCCAGCATTTT. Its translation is CANNRDRLNQPQHF.

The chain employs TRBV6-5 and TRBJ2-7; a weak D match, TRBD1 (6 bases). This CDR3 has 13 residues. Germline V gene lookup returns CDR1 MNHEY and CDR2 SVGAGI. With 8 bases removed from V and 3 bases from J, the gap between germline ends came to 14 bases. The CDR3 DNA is TGTGCCAGCTTTAAAGTAGGGGGCTACGAGCAGTACTTC. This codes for CASFKVGGYEQYF.

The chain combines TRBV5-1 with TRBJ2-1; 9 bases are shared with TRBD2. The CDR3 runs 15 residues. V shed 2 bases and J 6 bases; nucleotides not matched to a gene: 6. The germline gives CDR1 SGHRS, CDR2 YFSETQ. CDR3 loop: CASSFGAGGFNEQFF. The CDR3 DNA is TGCGCCAGCAGCTTCGGGGCGGGAGGGTTCAATGAGCAGTTCTTC. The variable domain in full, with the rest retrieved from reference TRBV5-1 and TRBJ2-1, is KAGVTQTPRYLIKTRGQQVTLSCSPISGHRSVSWYQQTPGQGLQFLFEYFSETQRNKGNFPGRFSGRQFSNSRSEMNVSTLELGDSALYLCASSFGAGGFNEQFFGPGTRLTVL.

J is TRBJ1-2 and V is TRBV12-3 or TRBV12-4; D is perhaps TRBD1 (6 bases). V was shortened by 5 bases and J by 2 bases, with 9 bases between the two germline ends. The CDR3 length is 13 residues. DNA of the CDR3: TGTGCCAGCAGTCCCGGACAGAACTATGGCTACACCTTC. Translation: CASSPGQNYGYTF.

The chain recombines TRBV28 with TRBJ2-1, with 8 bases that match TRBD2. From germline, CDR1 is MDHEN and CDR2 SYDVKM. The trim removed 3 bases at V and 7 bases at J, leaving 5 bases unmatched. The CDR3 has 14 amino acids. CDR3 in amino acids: CASSFLAGMNEQFF. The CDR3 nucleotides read TGTGCCAGCAGTTTTTTAGCGGGAATGAATGAGCAGTTCTTC.

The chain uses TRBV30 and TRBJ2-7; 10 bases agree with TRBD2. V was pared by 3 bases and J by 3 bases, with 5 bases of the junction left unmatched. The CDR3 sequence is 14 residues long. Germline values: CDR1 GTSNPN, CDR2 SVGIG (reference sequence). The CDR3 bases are TGTGCCTGGAGGCTAGCGGGAGCCAACTACGAGCAGTACTTC. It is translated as CAWRLAGANYEQYF.

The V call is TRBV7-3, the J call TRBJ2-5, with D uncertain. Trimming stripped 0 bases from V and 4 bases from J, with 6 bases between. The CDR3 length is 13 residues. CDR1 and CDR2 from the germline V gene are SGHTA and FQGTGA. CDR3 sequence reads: CASSLTVAETQYF. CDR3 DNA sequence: TGTGCCAGCAGCTTAACGGTGGCAGAGACCCAGTACTTC.

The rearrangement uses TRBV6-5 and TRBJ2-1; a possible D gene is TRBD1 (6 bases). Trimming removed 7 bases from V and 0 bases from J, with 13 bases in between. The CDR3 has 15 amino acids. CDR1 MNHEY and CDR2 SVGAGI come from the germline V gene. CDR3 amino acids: CASIRGLGSYNEQFF. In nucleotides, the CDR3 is TGTGCCAGCATTAGGGGGTTGGGCTCCTACAATGAGCAGTTCTTC.